The 13 T cell receptor beta chains given below trace back to one sample, sequenced in a study of T cell changes during pregnancy in multiple sclerosis. The method was immunoSEQ multiplex PCR; TCRdb's version includes in-frame clones alone and lacks a portion of them. The sample yields about 15,000 clones, approximately 95% seen once. The sequences come from peripheral blood, collected in the third trimester of pregnancy. Receptors originate from a female donor with multiple sclerosis, enrolled in a pregnancy study.

Here the CDR3 reads CASSRDRGGTEAFF. For the CDR3, the DNA is TGTGCCAGCAGCCGGGACAGGGGAGGGACTGAAGCTTTCTTT. The chain uses TRBV27 and TRBJ1-1, with 10 bases aligning to TRBD1. The V gene's germline CDR1 is MNHEY and CDR2 SMNVEV (reference sequence). The V gene end was trimmed by 6 bases and the J gene end by 5 bases; junction bases not matched to a gene: 6. This CDR3 comprises 14 residues.

The V and J genes are TRBV10-3 and TRBJ2-6, with 8 bases identical to TRBD2. The CDR3 runs 17 residues. The J segment lost 1 base and the V segment lost 2 bases, leaving 4 bases of the junction unmatched. Germline CDR1 ENHRY, CDR2 SYGVKD. The CDR3 DNA sequence: TGTGCCATCAGTGAGCGGGGGGGCCGTTCTGGGGCCAACGTCCTGACTTTC. Its protein product is CAISERGGRSGANVLTF.

The CDR3 DNA sequence: TGTGCCAGCATAGCCCAGGACAGGGTTACTGAAGCTTTCTTT. This sequence encodes CASIAQDRVTEAFF. V is TRBV2 and J is TRBJ1-1, with TRBD1 matching 8 bases. V was pared by 7 bases and J by 5 bases, with 9 bases of the junction left unmatched. CDR1 is SNHLY, CDR2 FYNNEI, per germline. The CDR3 consists of 14 residues.

The genes are TRBV2 and TRBJ2-1; D possibly corresponds to TRBD2 (5 bases). This CDR3 is 15 amino acids long. Germline lookup yields CDR1 SNHLY and CDR2 FYNNEI. V was cut by 3 bases and J by 5 bases, with 14 bases left in between. CDR3 loop: CASSDTGIGDNEQFF. In DNA form, the CDR3 reads TGTGCCAGCAGTGATACGGGGATTGGGGACAATGAGCAGTTCTTC.

This chain joins TRBV5-4 and TRBJ1-1, with 7 nucleotides matching TRBD1. Germline loops: CDR1 SGHNT, CDR2 YYREEE (reference sequence). The CDR3 loop spans 17 amino acids. V was pared by 4 bases and J by 1 base, with 13 bases of the junction left unmatched. In DNA form, the CDR3 reads TGTGCCAGCAGCCCCGAGGGACAGAACCTACCGAACACTGAAGCTTTCTTT. It is translated as CASSPEGQNLPNTEAFF. Supplemented by reference TRBV5-4 and TRBJ1-1, the full variable domain reads ETGVTQSPTHLIKTRGQQVTLRCSSQSGHNTVSWYQQALGQGPQFIFQYYREEENGRGNFPPRFSGLQFPNYSSELNVNALELDDSALYLCASSPEGQNLPNTEAFFGQGTRLTVV.

The rearrangement uses TRBV10-3 and TRBJ2-2, with D maybe TRBD1 (6 bases). CDR3 size: 13 residues. V lost 11 bases to trimming and J lost 3 bases, with 13 bases between them. Germline lookup yields CDR1 ENHRY and CDR2 SYGVKD. The CDR3 DNA sequence: TGTGCCGCCCGGGACAACCACACCGGGGAGCTGTTTTTT. It specifies CAARDNHTGELFF.

The J gene is TRBJ1-2, the V gene TRBV10-3; D is unclear. The CDR3 runs 11 residues. V shed 3 bases and J shed 5 bases, with 4 bases lying between them. Germline CDR1 ENHRY, CDR2 SYGVKD. The CDR3 coding sequence is TGTGCCATCAGTGAACAGTATGGCTACACCTTC. Translation gives CAISEQYGYTF.

This clone was seen just once. The chain recombines TRBV19 with TRBJ2-4; 7 nucleotides align to TRBD1. After removal of 5 bases from V and 0 bases from J, the junction contained 16 bases not matched to a gene. The germline V gene has CDR1 LNHDA and CDR2 SQIVND (reference sequence). This CDR3 has 19 residues. The CDR3 DNA reads TGTGCCAGTAGTGTGAGAAGGGACAGAATTAGATCAGCCAAAAACATTCAGTACTTC. It specifies CASSVRRDRIRSAKNIQYF. Supplemented by reference TRBV19 and TRBJ2-4, the full variable domain reads DGGITQSPKYLFRKEGQNVTLSCEQNLNHDAMYWYRQDPGQGLRLIYYSQIVNDFQKGDIAEGYSVSREKKESFPLTVTSAQKNPTAFYLCASSVRRDRIRSAKNIQYFGAGTRLSVL.

The chain has TRBV15 and TRBJ2-2; 8 nucleotides line up with TRBD1. V lost 1 base to trimming and J lost 11 bases; unmatched junction nucleotides: 9. This CDR3 spans 15 amino acids. CDR1 and CDR2 (germline): LNHNV, YYDKDF (reference sequence). This CDR3 is CATSRVMGQAIELFF. The CDR3 bases are TGTGCCACCAGCAGAGTTATGGGACAGGCAATTGAGCTGTTTTTT.

This clone was seen a handful of times. V usage is TRBV6-1 and J usage is TRBJ2-5; a possible D gene is TRBD1 (5 bases). Germline loops: CDR1 MNHNS, CDR2 SASEGT. CDR3 size: 15 residues. Trimming pared 1 base from V and 5 bases from J, leaving 14 bases between. CDR3 region: CASSEGSGLRETQYF. CDR3 DNA: TGTGCCAGCAGTGAAGGATCAGGGCTCCGGGAGACCCAGTACTTC.

The V call is TRBV7-9, the J call TRBJ1-1; D perhaps matches TRBD1 (5 bases). The V gene lost 1 base and the J gene lost 8 bases, with 5 bases spanning the gap. The CDR3 length is 11 residues. CDR1 is SEHNR, CDR2 FQNEAQ, per germline (reference sequence). This chain's CDR3 is CASSLGTEAFF. The CDR3 DNA reads TGTGCCAGCAGCTTAGGGACAGAAGCTTTCTTT.

This chain links TRBV7-9 with TRBJ1-1; 11 nucleotides match TRBD1. Per germline, CDR1 SEHNR and CDR2 FQNEAQ (reference sequence). The V gene end was trimmed by 2 bases and the J gene end by 4 bases; junction bases not matched to a gene: 9. CDR3 length: 17 amino acids. CDR3: CASSLIGQGASFTEAFF. The CDR3 region has the DNA TGTGCCAGCAGCTTAATAGGACAGGGGGCAAGTTTCACTGAAGCTTTCTTT.

V is TRBV20-1 and J is TRBJ1-1; D is uncertain. The germline V gene has CDR1 DFQATT and CDR2 SNEGSKA (reference sequence). The CDR3 runs to 11 residues. DNA of the CDR3: TGCAGGGTGCCTATGAACACTGAAGCTTTCTTT. Its protein is CRVPMNTEAFF.